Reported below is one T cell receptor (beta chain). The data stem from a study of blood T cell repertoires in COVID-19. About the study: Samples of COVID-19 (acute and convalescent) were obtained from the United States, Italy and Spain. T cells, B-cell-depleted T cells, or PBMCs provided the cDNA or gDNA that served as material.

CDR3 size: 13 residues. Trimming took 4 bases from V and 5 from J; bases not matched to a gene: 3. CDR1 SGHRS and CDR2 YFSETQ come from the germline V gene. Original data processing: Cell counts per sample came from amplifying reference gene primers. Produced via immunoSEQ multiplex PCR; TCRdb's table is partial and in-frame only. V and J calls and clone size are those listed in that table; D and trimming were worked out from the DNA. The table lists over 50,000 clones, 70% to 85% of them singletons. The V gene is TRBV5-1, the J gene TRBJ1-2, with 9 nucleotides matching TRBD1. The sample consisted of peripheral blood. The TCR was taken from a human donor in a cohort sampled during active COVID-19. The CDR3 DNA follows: TGCGCCAGCAGCGTCGACAGGGGGTATGGCTACACCTTC. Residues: CASSVDRGYGYTF.